This record concerns one T cell receptor beta chain sequence. Its antigen is still unknown. No base-level quality is on record; no much larger clone is a single base apart. The trial excluded patients who had a history of autoimmune disease or who were on systemic immunosuppression. In every dose cohort, peripheral blood was drawn for TCR sequencing at baseline, cycle 4 day 1, and cycle 7 day 1. Samples came from an open-label, multicenter, first-in-human phase I dose-escalation trial of ivuxolimab. Adults with locally advanced or metastatic head and neck squamous cell, hepatocellular, melanoma or renal cell carcinoma were enrolled in the trial. Before TCR sequencing, CD4+ and CD8+ T cells were separately sorted from peripheral blood. CDR1 and CDR2 are read off the germline V gene as LGHNA and YNFKEQ. V is cut by 5 bases and J by 4 bases, and the space between the germline ends is 20 bases. CDR3 length: 16 amino acids, cysteine to phenylalanine. Of the read, only the CDR3 DNA is kept; its 48 bases are in frame from base 1.

For sequencing of the TCRbeta CDR3 region, genomic DNA was extracted from the sorted cells. TCRbeta CDR3 regions were sequenced using the immunoSEQ Assay. TCRdb holds this immuneACCESS table with in-frame rearrangements only. Some clones are missing; in checked studies, unresolved V genes explain under half, and the rest has no known cause. The sample data list about 100,000 clones, and roughly four fifths of these were observed just once. The ten largest account for around 5.9% of the sample. The sample originates from a study of OX40 agonist ivuxolimab in advanced cancers. Regarding the study in general: The costimulatory receptor OX40 (CD134) was targeted by ivuxolimab, a fully human IgG2 agonistic monoclonal antibody. Peripheral TCRbeta sequencing was intended to test whether TCR sequence diversity was altered and clonal T-cell expansion was caused by ivuxolimab. Of the approximately 54 patients in dose escalation, about 20 had hepatocellular carcinoma, some 15 had melanoma, 9 had renal cell carcinoma and 9 had head and neck cancer. Intravenous ivuxolimab was administered to patients every 2 weeks at six dose levels: 0.01, 0.1, 0.3, 1.5, 3 and 10 mg/kg. Patients were allowed to have had prior anti-PD-1, anti-PD-L1 or anti-CTLA-4 therapy, and 30% to 40% of the dose-escalation patients had been treated with checkpoint inhibitors. Three dose-escalation patients achieved partial responses, one with hepatocellular carcinoma and two with cutaneous melanoma. In the dose-escalation cohort, 75% to 85% of patients were male, and the mean age was approximately 60 years with a range of about 20 to 80. The monotherapy dose-escalation portion (N ≈ 52 patients) of the phase I ivuxolimab trial is reported in the paper.

The research as a whole found: After ivuxolimab, more expanded clones were found on average in CD8+ T cells than in CD4+ T cells. The antigen specificity of the peripheral T cells that underwent clonal expansion was not determined. Low levels of normalized T-cell clonal expansion were also seen in some patients who did not respond. In partial responders in the 0.1-3.0 mg/kg groups, normalized peripheral clonal expansion was found to be among the lowest, especially among CD8+ T cells. Clonal expansion of both CD4+ and CD8+ blood T cells was observed from baseline to week 6 at doses 0.1 to 3.0 mg/kg.

The sequence joins TRBV4-2 to TRBJ1-2, with the D gene uncertain. This material consisted of CD4+ or CD8+ T cells sorted from blood, taken in a trial of the OX40 agonist ivuxolimab. The receptor's source is an adult with an advanced solid tumor such as melanoma, head and neck, liver or kidney cancer. The CDR3 sequence is CASSGPSIDNSYGYTF. The nucleotide sequence reads TGTGCCAGCAGCGGACCTTCAATTGACAACTCCTATGGCTACACCTTC.